This T cell receptor (beta chain) was sequenced for a study of blood T cell repertoires in COVID-19. CDR3 length: 11 amino acids. Trimming took 7 bases from V and 4 from J, leaving 10 bases between them. CDR1 and CDR2 (germline): SQVTM, ANQGSEA. Participants were aged 18 to 89 years from about two dozen US areas. Membership in each cohort depended on participant-reported clinical history. The study counted Cohort 3 donors as recovered given two negative PCRs, clearance, or symptom resolution. Sequenced by immunoSEQ multiplex PCR; TCRdb stores in-frame clones only, minus some. Among roughly 150,000 clones listed, 80% were seen once.

The sequencing sample was made of PBMCs or T cells enriched from blood (not recorded which). This TCR was sampled from a woman between 55 and 75 years old who had recovered from COVID-19. The rearrangement links TRBV29-1 to TRBJ1-2; no reliable D call. CDR3 DNA: TGCAGCGGGAGGGAGGCCTATGGCTACACCTTC. Encoded protein: CSGREAYGYTF.